This T cell receptor beta chain was profiled in a study of regulatory T cells in long-lasting Graves disease. This clonotype has ten or more counts. CDR3-region Arm-PCR and iRepertoire HTBI primers produced the TCR beta libraries. TCRdb re-derived calls from the multiplex PCR reads in MiXCR, one entry per CDR3 protein. The profile covers a few hundred thousand distinct CDR3 sequences, with about a quarter appearing a single time and about a quarter taken by the ten largest. The time point is: persistent/refractory GD, antithyroid drugs over 5 years with positive TRAb. Generation of the TCR library employed RNA extracted from PBMCs. The sequencing used peripheral blood mononuclear cells (PBMCs), collected when the disease was refractory, from a patient treated with antithyroid drugs. This TCR was sampled from a female donor with Graves disease.

The CDR3 bases are TGTGCCAGCAGTTTATTCGCAGCGGGGTCCCAAGAGACCCAGTACTTC. Translated: CASSLFAAGSQETQYF. The chain combines TRBV28 with TRBJ2-5; 7 bases fit TRBD2. CDR3 length equals 16 residues. Germline V gives CDR1 MDHEN, CDR2 SYDVKM. The trim removed 1 base at V and 1 base at J, leaving 6 bases unmatched.